These T cell receptor beta chains were read from a single sample in a study of tumor-infiltrating lymphocytes in localized non-small cell lung cancer. Measured with immunoSEQ multiplex PCR; TCRdb has only the in-frame clones, and not every one. The profile shows 5,500 to 8,500 clones, roughly 70% of them singletons. Sequenced sample: lung tumor tissue. These receptors came from a human donor with non-small cell lung cancer. Each CDR3 is given with its conserved first and last residue. The D gene is left open where the match is weak. Some rows mark clone size as missing; the rest say once, few, many or name a class of expanded clone.

j_call: TRBJ1-3
v_call: TRBV19
clone_size: few
d_call: NA
cdr3_aa: CASIMGSSGNTIYF
cdr3_nt: TGTGCCAGTATCATGGGGAGCTCTGGAAACACCATATATTTT

j_call: TRBJ1-1
v_call: TRBV7-9
clone_size: NA
d_call: NA
cdr3_aa: CASSFGQVNTEAFF
cdr3_nt: TGTGCCAGCAGTTTCGGACAAGTGAACACTGAAGCTTTCTTT

j_call: TRBJ2-1
v_call: TRBV14
clone_size: once
d_call: NA
cdr3_aa: CASSQDHVGEDNEQFF
cdr3_nt: TGTGCCAGCAGCCAAGATCATGTGGGAGAGGACAATGAGCAGTTCTTC

j_call: TRBJ2-1
v_call: TRBV5-1
clone_size: once
d_call: NA
cdr3_aa: CASSPGTPLYNEQFF
cdr3_nt: TGCGCCAGCAGCCCCGGGACTCCCTTATACAATGAGCAGTTCTTC

j_call: TRBJ2-3
v_call: TRBV11-2
clone_size: NA
d_call: TRBD2
cdr3_aa: CASRLTSGDTQYF
cdr3_nt: TGTGCCAGCAGGTTGACTAGCGGGGATACGCAGTATTTT

j_call: TRBJ1-6
v_call: TRBV28
clone_size: NA
d_call: TRBD1
cdr3_aa: CASSLNVLGQVNSPLHF
cdr3_nt: TGTGCCAGCAGTTTAAATGTGTTGGGACAGGTTAACTCACCCCTCCACTTT

j_call: TRBJ2-5
v_call: TRBV5-1
clone_size: NA
d_call: NA
cdr3_aa: CASSLGRGYQETQYF
cdr3_nt: TGCGCCAGCAGCTTGGGTCGTGGTTACCAAGAGACCCAGTACTTC

j_call: TRBJ2-7
v_call: TRBV5-1
clone_size: NA
d_call: TRBD2
cdr3_aa: CASSLVAGAYEQYF
cdr3_nt: TGCGCCAGCAGCTTGGTGGCGGGAGCCTACGAGCAGTACTTC

j_call: TRBJ1-6
v_call: TRBV7-4
clone_size: NA
d_call: TRBD1
cdr3_aa: CASSFIGRGSYNSPLHF
cdr3_nt: TGTGCCAGCAGCTTTATAGGCAGGGGGTCCTATAATTCACCCCTCCACTTT

j_call: TRBJ2-1
v_call: TRBV10-2
clone_size: NA
d_call: NA
cdr3_aa: CASSESMYTSSYNEQFF
cdr3_nt: TGCGCCAGCAGTGAGTCGATGTACACAAGCTCCTACAATGAGCAGTTCTTC

j_call: TRBJ2-3
v_call: TRBV14
clone_size: once
d_call: NA
cdr3_aa: CASSHPHHFTDTQYF
cdr3_nt: TGTGCCAGCAGCCATCCCCACCACTTCACAGATACGCAGTATTTT

j_call: TRBJ1-6
v_call: TRBV19
clone_size: NA
d_call: NA
cdr3_aa: CASSTGIGRINSPLHF
cdr3_nt: TGTGCCAGTAGTACCGGGATAGGACGGATTAATTCACCCCTCCACTTT

j_call: TRBJ1-4
v_call: TRBV30
clone_size: NA
d_call: TRBD1
cdr3_aa: CAWRAKTGRQEKLFF
cdr3_nt: TGTGCCTGGAGAGCAAAGACAGGGCGGCAAGAAAAACTGTTTTTT

j_call: TRBJ2-7
v_call: TRBV5-4
clone_size: NA
d_call: NA
cdr3_aa: CASSRDGTYEQYF
cdr3_nt: TGTGCCAGCAGCCGGGACGGAACCTACGAGCAGTACTTC

j_call: TRBJ2-3
v_call: TRBV15
clone_size: NA
d_call: NA
cdr3_aa: CATSRRRPGGTDTQYF
cdr3_nt: TGTGCCACCAGCAGACGCAGGCCTGGAGGCACAGATACGCAGTATTTT

j_call: TRBJ2-3
v_call: TRBV9
clone_size: NA
d_call: NA
cdr3_aa: CASSVDGGALNAQYF
cdr3_nt: TGTGCCAGCAGCGTAGATGGGGGAGCCCTTAATGCGCAGTATTTT

j_call: TRBJ2-7
v_call: TRBV2
clone_size: medium-sized
d_call: NA
cdr3_aa: CASSRDYEQYF
cdr3_nt: TGTGCCAGCAGCCGGGACTACGAGCAGTACTTC

j_call: TRBJ2-2
v_call: TRBV2
clone_size: NA
d_call: NA
cdr3_aa: CASGRDTPNTGELFF
cdr3_nt: TGTGCCAGCGGGCGGGACACCCCGAACACCGGGGAGCTGTTTTTT

j_call: TRBJ2-3
v_call: TRBV5-1
clone_size: medium-sized
d_call: NA
cdr3_aa: CASSFEGTDTQYF
cdr3_nt: TGCGCCAGCAGCTTTGAGGGAACAGATACGCAGTATTTT

j_call: TRBJ1-5
v_call: TRBV10-3
clone_size: few
d_call: NA
cdr3_aa: CAISESEDQPQHF
cdr3_nt: TGTGCCATCAGTGAGTCTGAGGATCAGCCCCAGCATTTT

j_call: TRBJ1-4
v_call: TRBV5-1
clone_size: NA
d_call: NA
cdr3_aa: CASSLVSASKGEEKLFF
cdr3_nt: TGCGCCAGCAGCTTGGTATCGGCCTCCAAGGGGGAAGAAAAACTGTTTTTT